What follows describes a single T cell receptor (beta chain). The data originate from a study of blood T cell repertoires in COVID-19. CDR1 and CDR2 (germline): KGHSH, LQKENI. V lost 5 bases to trimming and J lost 3 bases; unmatched junction nucleotides: 4. The CDR3 has 14 residues. Repertoires were generated with immunoSEQ multiplex PCR, while TCRdb's copy carries only in-frame clones and drops some. Here the sample spans under 250,000 clones, about nine tenths being singletons. This sequence originates from a woman aged 55-70 years who had recovered from COVID-19. Sequencing input: peripheral blood. The chain uses TRBV18 and TRBJ2-7; the match to TRBD1 covers 10 bases. CDR3 nucleotides: TGTGCCAGCTCAAAGGGACAGGGGAACTACGAGCAGTACTTC. It is translated as CASSKGQGNYEQYF.